Sequencing of this TCR beta chain was carried out in a study of blood T cell repertoires in COVID-19. Background on the study: There were acute and convalescent COVID-19 samples, and they came from the United States, Italy and Spain.

CDR3 size: 13 residues. V lost 8 bases and J 9 bases, leaving 17 bases between the germline ends. Germline V gene data show CDR1 as MNHEY and CDR2 as SMNVEV (reference sequence). Authors' analysis steps: Estimation of nucleated cell counts relied on the amplification of reference gene primers. Method: immunoSEQ multiplex PCR; TCRdb's copy keeps in-frame clones and lacks some. That table is the source of V, J and clone size, and D and trimming were worked out from the DNA. The repertoire holds 200,000 to 300,000 clones, with approximately 89% as singletons. Seattle participants joined during active infection and were tracked over time.

Source material: peripheral blood. This clonotype was sampled from a woman aged 30 to 39 with COVID-19, enrolled during active disease. The rearrangement joins TRBV27 to TRBJ2-1, with TRBD1 as a possible D gene (5 bases). CDR3 coding DNA: TGTGCCAGCGCCGGTACAGGCGGCGGTGAGCAGTTCTTC. Its protein product is CASAGTGGGEQFF.